The 5 T cell receptor beta chains presented below share a single source sample, sequenced in a study of T-cell reconstitution after alpha-beta-depleted transplantation in children. This sample's TCRbeta library carried unique molecular identifier barcodes. TCRdb fed the PCR reads into MiXCR, producing one record per CDR3 protein. The table includes a few hundred thousand distinct CDR3 sequences, 10% detected once. The sample consisted of PBMCs from the stem cell graft donor, taken from the stem cell graft. The receptors derive from a human donor who donated a stem cell graft to a child with acute lymphoblastic leukemia.

In this sample, this clonotype turned up a few times. The chain is built from TRBV3-1 and TRBJ1-6, with D possibly matching TRBD1 (5 bases). Germline loops: CDR1 LGHDT, CDR2 YNNKEL (reference sequence). Trimming stripped 4 bases from V and 6 bases from J, with 16 bases between. The CDR3 sequence is 16 residues long. The CDR3 loop is CASSRNQGQANSPLHF. In nucleotides, the CDR3 is TGTGCCAGCAGCCGCAACCAGGGTCAGGCTAATTCACCCCTCCACTTT. The full variable domain, in which reference TRBV3-1 and TRBJ1-6 provide the parts outside the CDR3, is DTAVSQTPKYLVTQMGNDKSIKCEQNLGHDTMYWYKQDSKKFLKIMFSYNNKELIINETVPNRFSPKSPDKAHLNLHINSLELGDSAVYFCASSRNQGQANSPLHFGNGTRLTVT.

This clonotype was seen only a few times. The rearrangement links TRBV15 to TRBJ2-5, with 12 bases matching TRBD1. In germline, CDR1 is LNHNV, CDR2 YYDKDF (reference sequence). The ends lost 1 base at V and 4 bases at J; junction bases unmatched: 1. CDR3 length: 15 amino acids. Here the CDR3 reads CATSRGDRGRETQYF. CDR3 nucleotides: TGTGCCACCAGCAGAGGGGACAGGGGGCGAGAGACCCAGTACTTC.

This clonotype was recorded many times. CDR3 DNA sequence: TGCGCCAGCAGCCATGCAGGGGCGAACACTGAAGCTTTCTTT. This sequence encodes CASSHAGANTEAFF. The rearrangement uses TRBV4-3 and TRBJ1-1, with D possibly TRBD1 on 6 matching bases. Trimming left V 3 bases short and J 1 base short, with 9 bases between. This CDR3 has 14 residues. Germline CDR1 and CDR2: LGHNA and YSLEER.

The rearrangement links TRBV12-3 or TRBV12-4 to TRBJ2-2; D remains ambiguous. The V gene lost 6 bases and the J gene lost 5 bases, with 16 bases spanning the gap. The CDR3 consists of 15 residues. CDR3 coding DNA: TGTGCCAGCAGACAACCCCCACCGAGTACCGGGGAGCTGTTTTTT. Amino acid sequence: CASRQPPPSTGELFF.

The chain has TRBV4-3 and TRBJ2-1; TRBD2 is a possible D gene (6 bases). Germline assignment: CDR1 LGHNA and CDR2 YSLEER. The CDR3 runs to 18 residues. Between the trimmed V and J ends, which lost 0 bases and 2 bases, there was a span of 17 bases. This CDR3 is CASSQDLIGGVAYNEQFF. The CDR3, as DNA: TGCGCCAGCAGCCAAGATCTTATTGGAGGGGTGGCCTACAATGAGCAGTTCTTC.